The TCR beta chain described here comes from a study of T cell changes during pregnancy in multiple sclerosis. This table comes from immunoSEQ multiplex PCR, and its TCRdb copy is limited to in-frame clones, with some not included. The sample carries 75,000 to 95,000 clones, roughly 93% recorded once. Trimming took 1 base from V and 4 from J; bases not matched to a gene: 3. The length of the CDR3 is 14 residues. Germline CDR1 MNHNY, CDR2 SVGAGI (reference sequence). The TCR originated in a female donor with multiple sclerosis, enrolled in a pregnancy study. Sequenced here: peripheral blood, sampled in the second trimester of pregnancy. The gene calls are TRBV6-6 and TRBJ1-2; 7 nucleotides align to TRBD1. CDR3 sequence reads: CASSYLQGIYGYTF. The DNA of the CDR3 is TGTGCCAGCAGTTACTTACAGGGGATCTATGGCTACACCTTC.